This passage covers 30 T cell receptor beta chains from one sample sequenced in a study of neurological immune-mediated disorders. TCRdb processed the 5' RACE reads anew with MiXCR; each CDR3 protein has one entry. The sample lists about 52,000 distinct CDR3 sequences; about 3.7% were seen once. Sequences were obtained from PBMCs. Source of these receptors: a man aged 55 to 70 with multiple sclerosis.

This clonotype was found many times. The chain has TRBV20-1 and TRBJ1-2; 10 bases agree with TRBD1. Looked up from germline, CDR1 is DFQATT and CDR2 is SNEGSKA (reference sequence). The CDR3 length is 14 residues. Trimming cost V 3 bases and J 4 bases; bases outside gene matches: 5. The CDR3 coding sequence is TGCAGTGCTAGTCCTGGGACAGGGGTCTATGGCTACACCTTC. Amino acid sequence: CSASPGTGVYGYTF.

This clonotype was seen a handful of times. Being one base from a much bigger clone, this may be a read error. The chain carries TRBV10-3 and TRBJ2-5; D remains ambiguous. The CDR3 is made up of 12 amino acids. Germline lookup yields CDR1 ENHRY and CDR2 SYGVKD. V was trimmed by 2 bases and J by 10 bases, leaving 11 bases between them. CDR3 sequence reads: CAISELGKNQYF. For the CDR3, the DNA is TGTGCCATCAGTGAGCTTGGGAAGAACCAGTACTTC.

This clonotype came up many times. The genes are TRBV12-3 or TRBV12-4 and TRBJ1-1; D is undetermined. CDR3 length equals 14 residues. Trimming left V 0 bases short and J 1 base short, with 6 bases between. The CDR3 protein is CASSLALGNTEAFF. DNA of the CDR3: TGTGCCAGCAGTTTAGCTCTTGGGAACACTGAAGCTTTCTTT.

This clonotype appeared many times. The V call is TRBV12-3 or TRBV12-4, the J call TRBJ1-2; TRBD1 matches at 7 bases. This CDR3 contains 15 residues. Trimming removed 6 bases from V and 6 bases from J; junction bases left unmatched: 13. Here the CDR3 DNA reads TGTGCCAGCAGCCTGACGACAGGGAAGTCTCATGGCTACACCTTC. Translating gives CASSLTTGKSHGYTF.

This clonotype has at least ten counts. The chain recombines TRBV28 with TRBJ2-7; a possible D gene is TRBD2 (5 bases). Trimming stripped 10 bases from V and 0 bases from J, with 16 bases between. Looked up from germline, CDR1 is MDHEN and CDR2 is SYDVKM. The length of the CDR3 is 14 residues. CDR3 region: CATVSDSTSYEQYF. CDR3 DNA sequence: TGTGCCACCGTTTCGGACTCAACCTCCTACGAGCAGTACTTC.

This clonotype was seen ten or more times. J is TRBJ1-6 and V is TRBV20-1; 8 bases align to TRBD1. Germline V gene data show CDR1 as DFQATT and CDR2 as SNEGSKA (reference sequence). V lost 1 base to trimming and J lost 7 bases; unmatched junction nucleotides: 3. CDR3 length: 14 residues. The CDR3 region has the DNA TGCAGTGCTAGAGTGGGGACAGGAAATTCACCCCTCCACTTT. This encodes CSARVGTGNSPLHF.

The sample holds many counts of this clonotype. CDR3 nucleotide sequence: TGCGCCAGCAGCAAGGACGGATACAATGAGCAGTTCTTC. Translated: CASSKDGYNEQFF. The chain is built from TRBV5-1 and TRBJ2-1; D uncertain. Germline-derived CDR1 and CDR2 are SGHRS and YFSETQ. Trimming shortened V by 4 bases and J by 4 bases, and 9 bases separated the two germline ends. The CDR3 consists of 13 residues.

This clonotype was seen at least ten times. The chain employs TRBV20-1 and TRBJ1-6; D perhaps matches TRBD1 (6 bases). With 3 bases removed from V and 7 bases from J, the gap between germline ends came to 19 bases. The CDR3 is 16 residues long. In germline, CDR1 is DFQATT, CDR2 SNEGSKA (reference sequence). The CDR3 here is CSARGLTGTANSPLHF. The CDR3 DNA reads as TGCAGTGCTAGGGGCCTAACAGGGACGGCCAATTCACCCCTCCACTTT.

Ten or more counts support this clonotype. The V and J genes are TRBV5-1 and TRBJ2-2; maybe TRBD1 (7 bases). The length of the CDR3 is 15 residues. V was clipped by 2 bases and J by 6 bases, with 14 bases between them. Germline values: CDR1 SGHRS, CDR2 YFSETQ. CDR3 in amino acids: CASSFNTGEAGELFF. For the CDR3, the DNA is TGCGCCAGCAGCTTCAATACAGGGGAGGCCGGGGAGCTGTTTTTT.

The rearrangement links TRBV12-3 or TRBV12-4 to TRBJ1-1; D uncertain. V was cut by 3 bases and J by 0 bases, with 5 bases left in between. The CDR3 runs 13 residues. CDR3 sequence: CASSFYMNTEAFF. The CDR3 DNA reads TGTGCCAGCAGTTTCTACATGAACACTGAAGCTTTCTTT.

This clonotype was counted ten times or more. This rearrangement joins TRBV5-1 to TRBJ1-1; 9 bases map to TRBD1. Trimming at V came to 0 bases and at J to 10 bases, leaving 10 bases not matched to a gene. The CDR3 loop spans 15 amino acids. The V gene's germline CDR1 is SGHRS and CDR2 YFSETQ. CDR3 in DNA: TGCGCCAGCAGCTTGGTCACAGGGGGCGTTTTCGGAGCTTTCTTT. It yields the protein CASSLVTGGVFGAFF.

This clonotype came up many times. CDR3 nucleotides: TGTGCCAGCAGAAGGAGATCGGGGGAGCAGTACTTC. Translating it yields CASRRRSGEQYF. V usage is TRBV28 and J usage is TRBJ2-7, with TRBD2 as a possible D gene (5 bases). CDR3 length: 12 amino acids. The germline CDR1 and CDR2 sequences are MDHEN and SYDVKM. Trimming left V 6 bases short and J 7 bases short, with 13 bases between.

This clonotype appeared many times. CDR3 sequence: CASSLNGRGSYEQYF. Written as DNA, the CDR3 is TGTGCCAGCAGCTTAAATGGGCGCGGATCCTACGAGCAGTACTTC. This chain joins TRBV7-2 and TRBJ2-7, with D unclear. Germline-derived CDR1 and CDR2 are SGHTA and FQGNSA. Between the trimmed V and J ends, which lost 2 bases and 1 base, there was a span of 12 bases. This CDR3 region has 15 residues.

This clonotype was detected many times. This chain links TRBV20-1 with TRBJ2-2; TRBD2 matches at 11 bases. Germline values: CDR1 DFQATT, CDR2 SNEGSKA (reference sequence). Losses at the gene ends were 5 bases for V and 2 bases for J; bases not matched to a gene: 1. This CDR3 comprises 14 residues. CDR3 region: CSALAGGNTGELFF. The CDR3 DNA reads as TGCAGTGCTCTAGCGGGGGGTAACACCGGGGAGCTGTTTTTT.

This clonotype has a count of ten or more. This sequence joins TRBV5-1 and TRBJ1-1, with 11 nucleotides matching TRBD1. The CDR3 runs 14 residues. J was trimmed by 6 bases and V by 7 bases; bases with no gene match: 8. From germline, CDR1 is SGHRS and CDR2 YFSETQ. CDR3 residues: CASSAGTGGPEAFF. The CDR3 DNA is TGCGCCAGCTCCGCCGGGACAGGGGGTCCTGAAGCTTTCTTT.

This clonotype has a count of ten or more. Here the CDR3 reads CASSFIQADTGELFF. The CDR3 DNA follows: TGTGCCAGCAGCTTTATTCAGGCGGACACCGGGGAGCTGTTTTTT. The chain couples TRBV7-8 to TRBJ2-2; D is ambiguous. CDR3 size: 15 residues. Looked up from germline, CDR1 is SGHVS and CDR2 is FQNEAQ. V was trimmed by 3 bases and J by 3 bases, leaving 11 bases between them.

This clonotype was found many times. The rearrangement uses TRBV5-5 and TRBJ2-7, with D unresolved. Trimming left V 0 bases short and J 4 bases short, with 8 bases between. Germline V gene lookup returns CDR1 SGHKS and CDR2 YYEKEE (reference sequence). The CDR3 covers 13 residues. CDR3 bases: TGTGCCAGCAGCTTGGGGGGAAAGTACGAGCAGTACTTC. Translated: CASSLGGKYEQYF.

This clonotype has a count of ten or more. The chain recombines TRBV5-5 with TRBJ1-1; D perhaps matches TRBD1 (5 bases). V lost 1 base, J lost 1 base, and 17 bases lay in between. The CDR3 covers 17 residues. Germline CDR1 SGHKS, CDR2 YYEKEE (reference sequence). As DNA, the CDR3 is TGTGCCAGCAGCTTGATCCTTCTTGGGGCCGCGAACACTGAAGCTTTCTTT. Translating it yields CASSLILLGAANTEAFF.

This clonotype was detected ten times or more. The chain is built from TRBV29-1 and TRBJ2-7; 11 positions match TRBD2. The CDR3 loop spans 14 amino acids. CDR1 and CDR2 from the germline V gene are SQVTM and ANQGSEA. The junction had 3 bases not matched to a gene; V was cut back by 5 bases and J by 0 bases. This CDR3 is CSVSTSGSSYEQYF. CDR3 nucleotide sequence: TGCAGCGTTTCCACTAGCGGGAGCTCCTACGAGCAGTACTTC.

This clonotype was counted ten times or more. The chain employs TRBV7-2 and TRBJ2-1, with a tentative D call TRBD2 (5 bases). Germline V gene sequence: CDR1 SGHTA, CDR2 FQGNSA. The V and J ends lost 2 bases and 4 bases respectively, with 9 bases between them. The CDR3 length is 14 residues. The CDR3 here is CASSLPTRYNEQFF. The CDR3 DNA sequence: TGTGCCAGCAGCTTACCTACTAGATACAATGAGCAGTTCTTC.

This clonotype was counted many times. The chain recombines TRBV5-6 with TRBJ1-1, with a weak D call TRBD1 (5 bases). This CDR3 contains 15 residues. CDR1 and CDR2 from the germline V gene are SGHDT and YYEEEE. Trimming removed 4 bases at V and 2 bases at J, with 15 bases between. The DNA for the CDR3 is TGTGCCAGCAGCCGAGACCTGACAGTAAACACTGAAGCTTTCTTT. Translating it yields CASSRDLTVNTEAFF.

This clonotype appeared a few times. The chain carries TRBV20-1 and TRBJ2-1; 7 bases agree with TRBD1. V was pared by 4 bases and J by 3 bases, with 6 bases of the junction left unmatched. The CDR3 extends over 14 amino acids. Germline V lookup: CDR1 DFQATT, CDR2 SNEGSKA (reference sequence). The CDR3 DNA is TGCAGTGCTACGAGCCAGGGGGTCTACAATGAGCAGTTCTTC. Protein: CSATSQGVYNEQFF.

This clonotype has at least ten counts. This chain connects TRBV20-1 to TRBJ1-1; D not resolved. The CDR3 is made up of 12 amino acids. The V gene lost 6 bases and the J gene lost 0 bases, with 8 bases spanning the gap. Germline-derived CDR1 and CDR2 are DFQATT and SNEGSKA (reference sequence). In DNA, the CDR3 is TGCAGTGCACGCAAATTGAACACTGAAGCTTTCTTT. As protein: CSARKLNTEAFF.

This clonotype was seen ten or more times. The chain has TRBV27 and TRBJ1-1; no firm D call. Trimming took 5 bases from V and 7 from J, leaving 14 bases between them. Germline-derived CDR1 and CDR2 are MNHEY and SMNVEV (reference sequence). The CDR3 totals 13 residues. The CDR3 region is CASSLEWRDEAFF. CDR3 nucleotides: TGTGCCAGCAGTCTAGAATGGCGAGATGAAGCTTTCTTT.

This clonotype was counted many times. J is TRBJ2-5 and V is TRBV12-3 or TRBV12-4, with 12 bases identical to TRBD2. V lost 6 bases and J lost 5; bases outside the gene matches: 7. The CDR3 length is 15 residues. In DNA form, the CDR3 reads TGTGCCAGCAGCCTAGCGGGAGGGCCTCGGGAGACCCAGTACTTC. Translation: CASSLAGGPRETQYF.

This clonotype has ten or more counts. The chain joins TRBV20-1 to TRBJ2-3; the D is unclear. The germline gives CDR1 DFQATT, CDR2 SNEGSKA (reference sequence). Trimming left V 5 bases short and J 5 bases short, with 8 bases between. The CDR3 sequence is 11 residues long. Here the CDR3 reads CSARVGDTQYF. CDR3 coding DNA: TGCAGTGCTCGGGTTGGAGATACGCAGTATTTT.

This clonotype was counted ten times or more. This sequence joins TRBV5-1 and TRBJ2-1, with D possibly matching TRBD1 (5 bases). Germline V lookup: CDR1 SGHRS, CDR2 YFSETQ. V was pared by 4 bases and J by 12 bases, with 14 bases between. The CDR3 consists of 12 residues. The CDR3 sequence is CASSLGQERQFF. CDR3 nucleotide sequence: TGCGCCAGCAGCCTAGGACAAGAGAGGCAGTTCTTC.

This clonotype was picked up many times. The genes are TRBV18 and TRBJ2-6; D is unclear. CDR1 KGHSH and CDR2 LQKENI come from the germline V gene. V gave up 5 bases and J gave up 2 bases, with 7 bases separating them. CDR3 length: 14 residues. CDR3 in DNA: TGTGCCAGCTCAATGCATGCTGGGGCCAACGTCCTGACTTTC. Amino acid sequence: CASSMHAGANVLTF.

There are many counts of this clonotype. The chain combines TRBV14 with TRBJ1-1, with 7 bases lining up with TRBD1. This CDR3 contains 13 residues. CDR1 SGHDN and CDR2 FVKESK come from the germline V gene. V trimming: 1 base; J trimming: 13 bases; junction bases outside the gene matches: 9. In DNA form, the CDR3 reads TGTGCCAGCAGCCAAGTAAGGACAGGCTTTCTTTTCTTT. Amino acid sequence: CASSQVRTGFLFF.

This clonotype was detected a few times. This could be a read error, since a much larger clone is one nucleotide away. The CDR3 nucleotides read TGCAGTGCTAGAGTCCATAGCGGGGGGCGATACAATGAGCAGTTCTTC. Amino acids: CSARVHSGGRYNEQFF. The chain is built from TRBV20-1 and TRBJ2-1; 10 nucleotides match TRBD2. The CDR3 length is 16 residues. Germline CDR1 DFQATT, CDR2 SNEGSKA (reference sequence). V dropped 1 base and J dropped 4; count of bases not matched to a gene: 7.